Listed below are T cell receptor beta chains from one sample, sequenced in a study of CD8 T cells in ankylosing spondylitis. TCRdb itself ran the 5' RACE reads through MiXCR, one entry per CDR3 protein. This sample has more than 7,500 distinct CDR3 sequences; 3% to 5% occur once, and the top ten carry under 11%. The sample consisted of blood, either unsorted or a sorted T cell fraction (not recorded which). Source of these receptors: a female donor with ankylosing spondylitis or in good health (not recorded which). Both conserved end residues are part of each CDR3. A D gene is named only where the DNA matches it firmly. Some rows have no size entry. The others give once, few or many, or a class for an expanded clone.

j_call	v_call	d_call	clone_size	cdr3_aa	cdr3_nt
TRBJ1-2	TRBV9	TRBD1	medium-sized	CATWDRNYGYTF	TGTGCCACCTGGGACAGGAACTATGGCTACACCTTC
TRBJ1-2	TRBV9	-	medium-sized	CASSVVGSGYTF	TGTGCCAGCAGCGTAGTCGGGAGTGGCTACACCTTC
TRBJ2-2	TRBV9	TRBD1	many	CASSYRDRVTGELFF	TGTGCCAGCAGTTATCGGGACAGGGTGACCGGGGAGCTGTTTTTT
TRBJ2-7	TRBV9	-	many	CASSPWGTYEQYF	TGTGCCAGCTCACCTTGGGGCACCTACGAGCAGTACTTC
TRBJ2-1	TRBV9	TRBD2	few	CASSALAGGAYNEQFF	TGTGCCAGCAGCGCACTAGCGGGGGGGGCCTACAATGAGCAGTTCTTC
TRBJ1-5	TRBV9	-	medium-sized	CASSVGVGSQPQHF	TGTGCCAGCAGCGTAGGTGTGGGGAGCCAGCCCCAGCATTTT
TRBJ2-3	TRBV9	-	many	CASRDPGTVDERTDTQYF	TGTGCCAGCAGGGACCCAGGGACCGTCGACGAAAGGACAGATACGCAGTATTTT
TRBJ2-7	TRBV9	-	-	CASSAETEGWDEQYF	TGTGCCAGCAGCGCTGAAACTGAGGGCTGGGACGAGCAGTACTTC
TRBJ2-1	TRBV9	TRBD2	many	CASSAGTSGVNEQFF	TGTGCCAGCAGCGCCGGGACTAGCGGGGTCAATGAGCAGTTCTTC
TRBJ1-5	TRBV9	-	medium-sized	CASSPGGWQPQHF	TGTGCCAGCAGCCCGGGGGGGTGGCAGCCCCAGCATTTT
TRBJ2-3	TRBV9	-	medium-sized	CASSVGFGFADTQYF	TGTGCCAGCAGCGTAGGCTTTGGTTTTGCAGATACGCAGTATTTT
TRBJ2-6	TRBV9	-	many	CASSRPSTGANVLTF	TGTGCCAGCAGCCGTCCCTCCACTGGGGCCAACGTCCTGACTTTC
TRBJ1-6	TRBV9	TRBD1	medium-sized	CASSVGTGWNSPLHF	TGTGCCAGCAGCGTCGGGACAGGGTGGAATTCACCCCTCCACTTT
TRBJ2-1	TRBV9	TRBD2	few	CASSSGGPTYNEQFF	TGTGCCAGCAGTAGCGGGGGGCCGACCTACAATGAGCAGTTCTTC
TRBJ2-4	TRBV9	-	medium-sized	CASSEGGGTGAKNIQYF	TGTGCCAGCAGCGAGGGTGGGGGAACTGGGGCCAAAAACATTCAGTACTTC
TRBJ2-7	TRBV9	TRBD1	many	CASSSGTGTRYEQYF	TGTGCCAGCAGCTCCGGGACAGGGACGCGCTACGAGCAGTACTTC
TRBJ2-1	TRBV9	-	many	CASSAFPYNEQFF	TGTGCCAGCAGCGCCTTTCCCTACAATGAGCAGTTCTTC
TRBJ2-5	TRBV9	-	medium-sized	CASSVRGGRETQYF	TGTGCCAGCAGCGTCAGGGGAGGTCGGGAGACCCAGTACTTC
TRBJ2-1	TRBV9	-	many	CASSVEGTDYNEQFF	TGTGCCAGCAGCGTAGAAGGGACGGATTACAATGAGCAGTTCTTC
TRBJ2-1	TRBV9	-	-	CASSPRDYNEQFF	TGTGCCAGCAGCCCTCGAGACTACAATGAGCAGTTCTTC
TRBJ2-1	TRBV21-1	-	many	CASRGGGEQFF	TGTGCCAGCAGAGGAGGGGGTGAGCAGTTCTTC
TRBJ1-5	TRBV9	-	medium-sized	CASSVEAGSYSNQPQHF	TGTGCCAGCAGCGTAGAGGCAGGGTCCTATAGCAATCAGCCCCAGCATTTT
TRBJ1-4	TRBV9	-	many	CASSVGRGVGEKLFF	TGTGCCAGCAGCGTAGGACGGGGGGTGGGAGAAAAACTGTTTTTT
TRBJ1-1	TRBV9	-	medium-sized	CASSEQNTNTEAFF	TGTGCCAGCAGTGAGCAAAACACGAACACTGAAGCTTTCTTT
TRBJ2-1	TRBV9	TRBD2	medium-sized	CASSVGGRGGYNEQFF	TGTGCCAGCAGCGTAGGAGGGCGGGGGGGCTACAATGAGCAGTTCTTC
TRBJ2-1	TRBV9	-	many	CASSVVQLGEQFF	TGTGCCAGCAGCGTAGTACAGCTAGGGGAGCAGTTCTTC
TRBJ2-5	TRBV9	TRBD1	many	CASSTRGLQETQYF	TGTGCCAGCAGCACCAGGGGGCTGCAAGAGACCCAGTACTTC
TRBJ2-7	TRBV9	TRBD1	many	CASSVGDRGSYEQYF	TGTGCCAGCAGCGTGGGTGACAGGGGTTCCTACGAGCAGTACTTC
TRBJ1-2	TRBV9	TRBD1	many	CASSDRTGSSYGYTF	TGTGCCAGCAGCGACCGGACAGGGTCGTCATATGGCTACACCTTC
TRBJ2-7	TRBV9	TRBD1	medium-sized	CASSKGTGVHEQYF	TGTGCCAGCAGCAAGGGGACAGGGGTACACGAGCAGTACTTC
TRBJ2-1	TRBV9	-	medium-sized	CASSYGHLNEQFF	TGTGCCAGCAGCTACGGACACCTCAATGAGCAGTTCTTC
TRBJ1-1	TRBV9	-	medium-sized	CASSVVVTGGAFF	TGTGCCAGCAGCGTAGTCGTGACGGGCGGGGCTTTCTTT
TRBJ1-2	TRBV9	TRBD1	-	CASSTGTGDYGYTF	TGTGCCAGCAGCACAGGGACAGGAGACTATGGCTACACCTTC
TRBJ2-2	TRBV9	-	medium-sized	CASSYTGELFF	TGTGCCAGCAGCTACACCGGGGAGCTGTTTTTT
TRBJ2-7	TRBV9	-	many	CASSVGQAGSYEQYF	TGTGCCAGCAGCGTAGGACAGGCGGGGTCCTACGAGCAGTACTTC
TRBJ1-5	TRBV9	TRBD1	many	CASSEDRGLNQPQHF	TGTGCCAGCAGCGAGGACAGGGGGCTCAATCAGCCCCAGCATTTT
TRBJ1-2	TRBV9	-	medium-sized	CASSSVGYDGYTF	TGTGCCAGCAGCTCCGTGGGGTATGATGGCTACACCTTC